This T cell receptor (beta chain) is drawn from a study of cytomegalovirus exposure and HLA in healthy donors. Study at large: Earlier findings included some 120 million unique TCR beta sequences obtained from about 180 million T cells.

The PCR made use of 60 Vbeta and 13 Jbeta primers. Profiled with immunoSEQ multiplex PCR; TCRdb holds only in-frame clones, not every one. The table records about 160,000 clones, roughly four fifths of them present only once. Concerning this clone: No antigen is known for it.

The study, taken as a whole, reports: It was likely that a cluster of highly shared sequence variants was a sequencing artifact. In a later analysis, TCR beta V- and J-gene trimming showed a link to a missense DCLRE1C variant.

Trimming cost V 5 bases and J 6 bases, with 15 bases left between them. Germline values: CDR1 SGHRS, CDR2 YFSETQ. The length of the CDR3 is 13 residues. The chain couples TRBV5-1 to TRBJ2-7; TRBD2 might be the D (5 bases). The sequence was collected from a girl aged 2 to 10 in good health and CMV-seropositive. Sample: PBMCs. Here the CDR3 reads CASSTRSSREQYF. Written as DNA, the CDR3 is TGCGCCAGCAGTACTAGGAGTAGCCGCGAGCAGTACTTC. The entire variable domain, with the rest obtained from reference TRBV5-1 and TRBJ2-7, is as follows: KAGVTQTPRYLIKTRGQQVTLSCSPISGHRSVSWYQQTPGQGLQFLFEYFSETQRNKGNFPGRFSGRQFSNSRSEMNVSTLELGDSALYLCASSTRSSREQYFGPGTRLTVT.